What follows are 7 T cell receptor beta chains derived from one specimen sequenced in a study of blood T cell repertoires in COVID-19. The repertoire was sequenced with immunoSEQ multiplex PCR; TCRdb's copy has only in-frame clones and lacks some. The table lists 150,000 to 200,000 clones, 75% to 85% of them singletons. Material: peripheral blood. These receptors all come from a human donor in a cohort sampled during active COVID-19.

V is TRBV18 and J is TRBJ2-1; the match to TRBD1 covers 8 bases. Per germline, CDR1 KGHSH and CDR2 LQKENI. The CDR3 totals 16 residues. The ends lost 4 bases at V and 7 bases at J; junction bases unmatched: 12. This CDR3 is CASSRSAGTGTNEQFF. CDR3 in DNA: TGTGCCAGCTCACGGTCGGCCGGGACAGGTACGAATGAGCAGTTCTTC.

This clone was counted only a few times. Here the CDR3 DNA reads TGTGCCAGCAGTGAAGGGGCGGGGAAAGGTCAGCCCCAGCATTTT. Translated: CASSEGAGKGQPQHF. The J gene is TRBJ1-5, the V gene TRBV2; D is uncertain. The CDR3 is 15 amino acids. The germline V gene has CDR1 SNHLY and CDR2 FYNNEI. Trimming removed 1 base from V and 6 bases from J, with 13 bases in between.

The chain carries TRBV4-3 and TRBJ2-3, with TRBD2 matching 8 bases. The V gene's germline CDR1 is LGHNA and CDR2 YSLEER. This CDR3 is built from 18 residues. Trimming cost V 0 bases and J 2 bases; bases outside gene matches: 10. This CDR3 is CASSQEWMIAGNTDTQYF. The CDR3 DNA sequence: TGCGCCAGCAGCCAAGAGTGGATGATAGCGGGAAACACAGATACGCAGTATTTT.

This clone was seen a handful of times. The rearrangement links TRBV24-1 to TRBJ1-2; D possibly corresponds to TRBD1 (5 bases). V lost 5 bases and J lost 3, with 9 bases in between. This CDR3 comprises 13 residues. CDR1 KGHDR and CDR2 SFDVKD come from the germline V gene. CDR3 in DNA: TGTGCCACCAGTGTGGGGCAGTACTATGGCTACACCTTC. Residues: CATSVGQYYGYTF.

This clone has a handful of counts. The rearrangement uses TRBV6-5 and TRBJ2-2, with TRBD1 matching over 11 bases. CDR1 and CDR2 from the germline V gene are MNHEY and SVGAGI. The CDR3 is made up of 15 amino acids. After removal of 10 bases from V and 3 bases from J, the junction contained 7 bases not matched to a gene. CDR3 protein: CATRGTGGYTGELFF. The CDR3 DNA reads TGTGCCACCAGAGGGACAGGGGGGTACACCGGGGAGCTGTTTTTT.

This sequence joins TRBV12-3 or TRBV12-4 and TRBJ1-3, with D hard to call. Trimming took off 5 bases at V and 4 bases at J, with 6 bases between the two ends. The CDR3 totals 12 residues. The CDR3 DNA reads TGTGCCAGCAGTAAACTAGGAAACACCATATATTTT. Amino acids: CASSKLGNTIYF.

The CDR3 here is CASSDTDTNTEAFF. In DNA, the CDR3 is TGTGCCAGCAGTGACACCGACACGAACACTGAAGCTTTCTTT. The chain uses TRBV6-4 and TRBJ1-1; D ambiguous. This CDR3 comprises 14 residues. Germline V gene data show CDR1 as MRHNA and CDR2 as SNTAGT. V gave up 2 bases and J gave up 1 base, with 8 bases separating them.